This passage covers 17 T cell receptor beta chains from one sample sequenced in a study of T-cell memory formation after mild COVID-19. TCRdb used MiXCR to reprocess the 5' RACE reads, holding one entry per CDR3 protein. Of 350,000 to 450,000 distinct CDR3 sequences in the sample, roughly an eighth were seen once. Sequenced material: PBMCs or a T cell subset sorted from them (not recorded which). These receptors all stem from a man aged 18 to 29 who had mild COVID-19 (a few samples of this study predate the infection). Cell type and time point are not known.

This clonotype was counted between two and nine times. This rearrangement joins TRBV2 to TRBJ2-7; possibly TRBD2 for D (5 bases). Germline V gene sequence: CDR1 SNHLY, CDR2 FYNNEI. V lost 7 bases and J 3 bases, leaving 10 bases between the germline ends. The CDR3 is 12 amino acids. In DNA form, the CDR3 reads TGTGCCAGCAAGAGGACTGGCTACGAGCAGTACTTC. Translated, it gives CASKRTGYEQYF.

This clonotype has at least ten counts. The chain links TRBV7-2 to TRBJ2-2; D gene unclear. Germline V gene lookup returns CDR1 SGHTA and CDR2 FQGNSA. This CDR3 comprises 15 residues. V lost 0 bases, J lost 2 bases, and 7 bases lay in between. Written as DNA, the CDR3 is TGTGCCAGCAGCTTAGCGAACAGAAACACCGGGGAGCTGTTTTTT. This codes for CASSLANRNTGELFF.

This clonotype appeared a single time. The J gene is TRBJ2-1, the V gene TRBV6-5; D ambiguous. CDR3 size: 11 residues. CDR1 and CDR2 from the germline V gene are MNHEY and SVGAGI. Trimming removed 2 bases at V and 15 bases at J, with 11 bases between. CDR3 sequence (DNA): TGTGCCAGCAGTTACGTGGGGATCCTGTTCTTC. Its translation: CASSYVGILFF.

The chain uses TRBV6-5 and TRBJ1-5; D might be TRBD1 (5 bases). Germline V gene sequence: CDR1 MNHEY, CDR2 SVGAGI. The CDR3 sequence is 15 residues long. V shed 0 bases and J shed 5 bases, with 11 bases lying between them. The chain's CDR3 is CASSYSRQGDQPQHF. The CDR3 DNA is TGTGCCAGCAGTTACTCGAGGCAGGGCGATCAGCCCCAGCATTTT.

Ten or more counts support this clonotype. This chain connects TRBV6-5 to TRBJ2-3; no firm D call. The CDR3 is made up of 12 amino acids. V gave up 2 bases and J gave up 5 bases, with 5 bases separating them. The germline V gene has CDR1 MNHEY and CDR2 SVGAGI. This CDR3 reads CASSYQGDTQYF. DNA for the CDR3: TGTGCCAGCAGTTACCAAGGAGATACGCAGTATTTT.

The V and J genes are TRBV2 and TRBJ1-6; a weak D match, TRBD1 (5 bases). Germline V lookup: CDR1 SNHLY, CDR2 FYNNEI. This CDR3 is built from 14 residues. V gave up 1 base and J gave up 10 bases, with 11 bases separating them. In DNA form, the CDR3 reads TGTGCCAGCAGTGAAGGTGACAGCAGGTCACCCCTCCACTTT. Amino acid sequence: CASSEGDSRSPLHF.

This clonotype was observed many times. The chain combines TRBV5-1 with TRBJ1-1, with TRBD1 matching over 9 bases. Germline V gene data show CDR1 as SGHRS and CDR2 as YFSETQ. The J segment lost 8 bases and the V segment lost 2 bases, leaving 10 bases of the junction unmatched. CDR3 length: 15 amino acids. Written as DNA, the CDR3 is TGCGCCAGCAGCTTAACGGGACAGGGACCTTCGGAAGCTTTCTTT. It codes for CASSLTGQGPSEAFF.

This clonotype appeared a few times. The genes are TRBV5-1 and TRBJ1-3; 9 nucleotides align to TRBD1. This CDR3 is built from 16 residues. Germline lookup yields CDR1 SGHRS and CDR2 YFSETQ. V gave up 4 bases and J gave up 1 base; unmatched junction bases: 6. This CDR3 reads CASSAWDRVSGNTIYF. CDR3 nucleotide sequence: TGCGCCAGCAGCGCCTGGGACAGGGTTTCTGGAAACACCATATATTTT.

The sample holds a few counts of this clonotype. The chain joins TRBV9 to TRBJ2-3; perhaps TRBD2 as D (6 bases). Germline CDR1 and CDR2: SGDLS and YYNGEE. Trimming took off 6 bases at V and 0 bases at J, with 11 bases between the two ends. This CDR3 is 14 amino acids long. CDR3 nucleotide sequence: TGTGCCAGCACCGGGGGTACTAGCACAGATACGCAGTATTTT. Protein sequence: CASTGGTSTDTQYF.

This clonotype was detected many times. The rearrangement uses TRBV29-1 and TRBJ1-2; D not certain. Germline V gene data show CDR1 as SQVTM and CDR2 as ANQGSEA. V was trimmed by 3 bases and J by 3 bases, leaving 14 bases between them. The CDR3 totals 14 residues. The chain's CDR3 is CSVEPRLADYGYTF. Here the CDR3 DNA reads TGCAGCGTTGAGCCCAGGCTAGCTGACTATGGCTACACCTTC.

The chain couples TRBV7-9 to TRBJ1-1, with 7 positions matching TRBD1. This CDR3 region has 15 residues. Germline V gives CDR1 SEHNR, CDR2 FQNEAQ (reference sequence). The J segment lost 7 bases and the V segment lost 5 bases, leaving 13 bases of the junction unmatched. The chain's CDR3 is CASSRTTGRIGEAFF. CDR3 nucleotides: TGTGCCAGCAGCCGAACGACAGGGAGGATCGGTGAAGCTTTCTTT.

The CDR3 reads CASSVGLAPTDTQYF. CDR3 sequence (DNA): TGTGCCAGCAGCGTGGGACTAGCCCCCACAGATACGCAGTATTTT. This chain uses TRBV11-2 with TRBJ2-3, with 9 bases that match TRBD2. Germline-derived CDR1 and CDR2 are SGHAT and FQNNGV. The CDR3 has 15 amino acids. V was pared by 5 bases and J by 2 bases, with 5 bases of the junction left unmatched.

This clonotype was seen a few times. The chain couples TRBV24-1 to TRBJ2-1; D is ambiguous. With 0 bases removed from V and 4 bases from J, the gap between germline ends came to 6 bases. Germline CDR1 KGHDR, CDR2 SFDVKD. The CDR3 extends over 14 amino acids. The CDR3 region has the DNA TGTGCCACCAGTGATTTGGCCAGGTACAATGAGCAGTTCTTC. This encodes CATSDLARYNEQFF.

In this sample, this clonotype turned up a few times. The genes are TRBV4-1 and TRBJ2-7, with 8 bases that match TRBD2. V was pared by 1 base and J by 2 bases, with 4 bases of the junction left unmatched. From germline, CDR1 is MGHRA and CDR2 YSYEKL. CDR3 length: 15 amino acids. The CDR3, as DNA: TGCGCCAGCAGCCAAGGGGGTAGCGGGGCCTACGAGCAGTACTTC. It encodes CASSQGGSGAYEQYF.

This clonotype was seen a few times. V usage is TRBV24-1 and J usage is TRBJ2-1; 13 nucleotides line up with TRBD2. The J segment lost 8 bases and the V segment lost 4 bases, leaving 7 bases of the junction unmatched. This CDR3 is 16 amino acids long. Germline CDR1 KGHDR, CDR2 SFDVKD. CDR3: CATSDPGTSGVDEQFF. The CDR3 DNA follows: TGTGCCACCAGTGACCCCGGGACTAGCGGGGTGGATGAGCAGTTCTTC.

This clonotype was seen only a few times. The chain recombines TRBV5-1 with TRBJ2-1; D remains unclear. The germline CDR1 and CDR2 sequences are SGHRS and YFSETQ. V was shortened by 4 bases and J by 7 bases, with 9 bases between the two germline ends. The CDR3 extends over 12 amino acids. CDR3 region: CASSTAMNEQFF. CDR3 nucleotides: TGCGCCAGCAGCACAGCTATGAATGAGCAGTTCTTC.

The V call is TRBV9, the J call TRBJ1-6; D unresolved. Trimming shortened V by 3 bases and J by 10 bases, and 17 bases separated the two germline ends. CDR3 length: 15 residues. Looked up from germline, CDR1 is SGDLS and CDR2 is YYNGEE. CDR3 coding DNA: TGTGCCAGCAGCGGGGAATGGAGCGGTGAATCACCCCTCCACTTT. Amino acid sequence: CASSGEWSGESPLHF.